A single sample is the source of the 29 T cell receptor beta chains below, sequenced in a study of blood T cell repertoires in COVID-19. Libraries were prepared by immunoSEQ multiplex PCR; TCRdb keeps only in-frame clonotypes and omits some of them. Found here are fewer than 60,000 clones, 79% of them singletons; the top ten hold 20% to 30%. Sequencing was performed on peripheral blood. These receptors originate from a man aged 65-85 years with acute or convalescent COVID-19.

This chain uses TRBV5-1 with TRBJ2-3; D possibly corresponds to TRBD1 (6 bases). Germline V CDR1 and CDR2: SGHRS, YFSETQ. The CDR3 contains 15 residues. V gave up 5 bases and J gave up 0 bases, with 13 bases separating them. The CDR3, as DNA: TGCGCCAGCAGAGGACAGATCCCTAGCACAGATACGCAGTATTTT. It specifies CASRGQIPSTDTQYF.

This clone was seen only a few times. The chain recombines TRBV3-1 (or the pseudogene TRBV3-2) with TRBJ2-3, with a weak D call TRBD2 (5 bases). The CDR3 spans 16 residues. The V and J ends lost 0 bases and 5 bases respectively, with 15 bases between them. Per germline, CDR1 LGHDT and CDR2 YNNKEL (reference sequence). CDR3 loop: CASSQDLATKIDTQYF. The CDR3 coding sequence is TGTGCCAGCAGCCAAGATCTTGCGACTAAGATAGATACGCAGTATTTT.

V gene TRBV2 combines with J gene TRBJ2-5, with 7 bases fitting TRBD1. CDR3 length equals 13 residues. Germline CDR1 SNHLY, CDR2 FYNNEI. V shed 6 bases and J 4 bases; nucleotides not matched to a gene: 5. CDR3 bases: TGTGCCAGCAGGGGGACAGTCGGAGAGACCCAGTACTTC. As protein: CASRGTVGETQYF.

The chain recombines TRBV28 with TRBJ1-4; D remains ambiguous. Trimming took 5 bases from V and 4 from J, leaving 11 bases between them. This CDR3 has 14 amino acids. CDR1 is MDHEN and CDR2 is SYDVKM in the germline V gene. The CDR3 here is CASSKTGYNEKLFF. The CDR3 DNA sequence: TGTGCCAGCAGTAAGACGGGTTATAATGAAAAACTGTTTTTT.

This clone has only a few counts. This rearrangement joins TRBV29-1 to TRBJ2-7; 8 bases fit TRBD2. Germline CDR1 is SQVTM and CDR2 is ANQGSEA. V trimming: 7 bases; J trimming: 6 bases; junction bases outside the gene matches: 11. The CDR3 extends over 13 amino acids. In nucleotides, the CDR3 is TGCAGCGCCATTAGCGGGGTCTTGGGCGAGCAGTACTTC. Translation gives CSAISGVLGEQYF.

The chain joins TRBV29-1 to TRBJ2-5; D gene unclear. The germline gives CDR1 SQVTM, CDR2 ANQGSEA. V shed 0 bases and J shed 0 bases, with 11 bases lying between them. The CDR3 totals 15 residues. CDR3: CSVEDGRLDQETQYF. CDR3 DNA sequence: TGCAGCGTTGAAGACGGCCGGCTAGACCAAGAGACCCAGTACTTC.

The rearrangement links TRBV7-9 to TRBJ1-1; tentatively, D is TRBD1 (5 bases). CDR1 is SEHNR and CDR2 is FQNEAQ in the germline V gene (reference sequence). The CDR3 runs to 11 residues. The V end was cut by 6 bases, the J end by 6 bases, with 8 bases between. The DNA of the CDR3 is TGTGCCAGCAGGGGGGGAGCTGAAGCTTTCTTT. It yields the protein CASRGGAEAFF.

The chain's CDR3 is CASSPTAVWSGTDTQYF. As DNA, the CDR3 is TGTGCCAGCAGCCCAACCGCGGTATGGTCCGGCACAGATACGCAGTATTTT. The chain is built from TRBV14 and TRBJ2-3; unclear D gene. Germline lookup yields CDR1 SGHDN and CDR2 FVKESK. The CDR3 length is 17 residues. V was pared by 4 bases and J by 1 base, with 18 bases between.

A single count supports this clone. The rearrangement links TRBV19 to TRBJ2-3; D is perhaps TRBD2 (6 bases). CDR1 is LNHDA, CDR2 SQIVND, per germline (reference sequence). The V end was cut by 5 bases, the J end by 5 bases, with 14 bases between. CDR3 length equals 14 residues. The CDR3 sequence is CASSGTGVKDTQYF. DNA for the CDR3: TGTGCCAGTAGTGGGACGGGGGTAAAAGATACGCAGTATTTT. Full variable domain (rest looked up from reference TRBV19 and TRBJ2-3): DGGITQSPKYLFRKEGQNVTLSCEQNLNHDAMYWYRQDPGQGLRLIYYSQIVNDFQKGDIAEGYSVSREKKESFPLTVTSAQKNPTAFYLCASSGTGVKDTQYFGPGTRLTVL.

The chain links TRBV6-5 to TRBJ2-5, with D hard to call. The ends were cut back, 8 bases at V and 1 base at J, with 17 bases in the middle. From germline, CDR1 is MNHEY and CDR2 SVGAGI. The CDR3 runs 15 residues. This CDR3 is CASLTSPGFQETQYF. CDR3 bases: TGTGCCAGCCTCACCTCCCCCGGGTTCCAAGAGACCCAGTACTTC.

The V call is TRBV12-3 or TRBV12-4, the J call TRBJ1-1; the D gene is possibly TRBD1 (5 bases). Trimming cost V 8 bases and J 3 bases, with 13 bases left between them. CDR3 length equals 13 residues. The CDR3 protein is CASATEIDTEAFF. The CDR3 region has the DNA TGTGCCAGCGCGACAGAAATCGACACTGAAGCTTTCTTT.

The chain employs TRBV30 and TRBJ2-7; D is ambiguous. Per germline, CDR1 GTSNPN and CDR2 SVGIG (reference sequence). V was clipped by 0 bases and J by 3 bases, with 6 bases between them. The CDR3 consists of 12 residues. As DNA, the CDR3 is TGTGCCTGGAGTGTGTCCCGCTACGAGCAGTACTTC. This translates into CAWSVSRYEQYF.

J is TRBJ1-5 and V is TRBV19, with TRBD1 as a possible D gene (6 bases). This CDR3 has 18 amino acids. Looked up from germline, CDR1 is LNHDA and CDR2 is SQIVND (reference sequence). The germline V and J ends were trimmed by 6 bases and 2 bases, with 23 bases remaining between them. CDR3 protein: CASRLPGQDGLGNQPQHF. CDR3 DNA sequence: TGTGCCAGTAGATTACCGGGACAAGACGGTCTAGGCAATCAGCCCCAGCATTTT.

Only one count was recorded for this clone. The chain is built from TRBV11-3 and TRBJ2-5, with D possibly matching TRBD1 (5 bases). The CDR3 totals 15 residues. Germline V gene sequence: CDR1 SGHNT, CDR2 YENEEA. Trimming took off 5 bases at V and 3 bases at J, with 16 bases between the two ends. The CDR3 DNA sequence: TGTGCCAGCAGCACCCGGACAATCCAAAAAGAGACCCAGTACTTC. Encoded protein: CASSTRTIQKETQYF.

This chain links TRBV30 with TRBJ1-5; D may be TRBD1 (5 bases). Trimming took off 4 bases at V and 3 bases at J, with 10 bases between the two ends. This CDR3 comprises 13 residues. Germline lookup yields CDR1 GTSNPN and CDR2 SVGIG (reference sequence). CDR3 sequence reads: CAWNSGSNQPQHF. The DNA for the CDR3 is TGTGCCTGGAATTCAGGGTCCAATCAGCCCCAGCATTTT.

The chain employs TRBV29-1 and TRBJ1-1; 7 bases fit TRBD1. Trimming at V came to 4 bases and at J to 4 bases, leaving 6 bases not matched to a gene. Germline V gives CDR1 SQVTM, CDR2 ANQGSEA. The CDR3 loop spans 13 amino acids. CDR3 sequence: CSVATGYGTEAFF. Written as DNA, the CDR3 is TGCAGCGTTGCGACAGGGTACGGCACTGAAGCTTTCTTT.

The J gene is TRBJ2-5, the V gene TRBV29-1; TRBD2 matches 7 bases. The germline gives CDR1 SQVTM, CDR2 ANQGSEA. CDR3 length: 13 amino acids. With V trimmed by 1 base and J by 3 bases, 2 bases remained unmatched. The CDR3 sequence: CSVEVGREETQYF. The CDR3 DNA follows: TGCAGCGTTGAAGTAGGGAGGGAAGAGACCCAGTACTTC.

This clone was picked up one time. The V gene is TRBV4-3, the J gene TRBJ2-1; 12 bases match TRBD2. CDR3 size: 17 residues. With V trimmed by 1 base and J by 6 bases, 7 bases remained unmatched. The germline gives CDR1 LGHNA, CDR2 YSLEER. This chain's CDR3 is CASSQGLAGGPGNEQFF. CDR3 in DNA: TGCGCCAGCAGCCAAGGTCTAGCGGGAGGGCCGGGCAATGAGCAGTTCTTC.

The genes are TRBV19 and TRBJ2-3; TRBD1 matches 9 bases. CDR1 and CDR2 (germline): LNHDA, SQIVND (reference sequence). The CDR3 covers 15 residues. The junction had 8 bases not matched to a gene; V was cut back by 4 bases and J by 6 bases. The CDR3 loop reads CASSTAGTGWDTQYF. The CDR3 DNA reads TGTGCCAGTAGTACTGCCGGGACAGGGTGGGATACGCAGTATTTT.

This rearrangement joins TRBV25-1 to TRBJ2-1; no clear D. V was cut by 3 bases and J by 3 bases, with 12 bases left in between. The CDR3 has 15 residues. CDR1 is MGHDK, CDR2 SYGVNS, per germline. The CDR3 DNA is TGTGCCAGCAGTGATTATAGCCGGGTCTACAATGAGCAGTTCTTC. This gives the protein CASSDYSRVYNEQFF. Full variable domain (rest looked up from reference TRBV25-1 and TRBJ2-1): EADIYQTPRYLVIGTGKKITLECSQTMGHDKMYWYQQDPGMELHLIHYSYGVNSTEKGDLSSESTVSRIRTEHFPLTLESARPSHTSQYLCASSDYSRVYNEQFFGPGTRLTVL.

This clone appeared a few times. This chain connects TRBV7-2 to TRBJ1-1; a possible D gene is TRBD1 (6 bases). Trimming left V 1 base short and J 3 bases short, with 9 bases between. The germline V gene encodes CDR1 SGHTA and CDR2 FQGNSA. The CDR3 consists of 14 residues. The CDR3 region has the DNA TGTGCCAGCAGCTTAGTAGGGGGATACACTGAAGCTTTCTTT. Protein sequence: CASSLVGGYTEAFF.

CDR3 nucleotides: TGTGCCAGCCGAGGGAACTACGAGCAGTACTTC. This translates into CASRGNYEQYF. The rearrangement joins TRBV28 to TRBJ2-7, with D perhaps TRBD2 (5 bases). Germline CDR1 and CDR2: MDHEN and SYDVKM. Trimming stripped 8 bases from V and 3 bases from J, with 8 bases between. There are 11 residues in the CDR3. Complete variable domain (other parts from reference TRBV28 and TRBJ2-7): DVKVTQSSRYLVKRTGEKVFLECVQDMDHENMFWYRQDPGLGLRLIYFSYDVKMKEKGDIPEGYSVSREKKERFSLILESASTNQTSMYLCASRGNYEQYFGPGTRLTVT.

The chain recombines TRBV27 with TRBJ2-2; perhaps TRBD2 as D (6 bases). The germline gives CDR1 MNHEY, CDR2 SMNVEV (reference sequence). Trimming pared 5 bases from V and 7 bases from J, leaving 17 bases between. This CDR3 contains 15 residues. The CDR3 DNA reads as TGTGCCAGCAGTCACCTTGGGGGGAGAGGCGGGGAGCTGTTTTTT. This translates into CASSHLGGRGGELFF.

V and J are TRBV5-1 and TRBJ2-7; 8 bases align to TRBD1. The germline V gene encodes CDR1 SGHRS and CDR2 YFSETQ. The CDR3 runs to 14 residues. V lost 7 bases to trimming and J lost 2 bases; unmatched junction nucleotides: 8. The CDR3 DNA sequence: TGCGCCAGCCAGCTATGGACAGGGACCTACGAGCAGTACTTC. It encodes CASQLWTGTYEQYF.

The rearrangement uses TRBV6-5 and TRBJ2-1; 11 nucleotides agree with TRBD2. Germline V CDR1 and CDR2: MNHEY, SVGAGI. J was trimmed by 6 bases and V by 6 bases; bases with no gene match: 7. The CDR3 sequence is 15 residues long. Written as DNA, the CDR3 is TGTGCCAGCAGCCGAACTAGCGGGAGTATCAATGAGCAGTTCTTC. Translation gives CASSRTSGSINEQFF.

The chain is built from TRBV5-1 and TRBJ1-4, with D possibly TRBD1 on 5 matching bases. The CDR3 is 14 amino acids. The germline V gene encodes CDR1 SGHRS and CDR2 YFSETQ. Trimming removed 0 bases from V and 7 bases from J, with 10 bases in between. For the CDR3, the DNA is TGCGCCAGCAGCTTGGAAGGGGCGTTTGAAAAACTGTTTTTT. Encoded protein: CASSLEGAFEKLFF.

A single count supports this clone. V gene TRBV11-3 combines with J gene TRBJ1-1; TRBD1 matches at 9 bases. With 1 base clipped from V and 8 bases from J, the junction kept 5 bases outside the gene matches. Per germline, CDR1 SGHNT and CDR2 YENEEA. The CDR3 sequence is 14 residues long. In DNA form, the CDR3 reads TGTGCCAGCAGCTTAGGATCGGGACAGGGAGAAGCTTTCTTT. It yields the protein CASSLGSGQGEAFF.

In its sample, this clone was seen once. V usage is TRBV24-1 and J usage is TRBJ1-2; TRBD1 agrees at 7 bases. Germline V gives CDR1 KGHDR, CDR2 SFDVKD. The V gene end was trimmed by 4 bases and the J gene end by 2 bases; junction bases not matched to a gene: 3. CDR3 length equals 14 residues. The CDR3 coding sequence is TGTGCCACCAGTGACGGGACAGCCAACTATGGCTACACCTTC. Its translation is CATSDGTANYGYTF.

This clone occurred a few times. This chain uses TRBV21-1 with TRBJ1-1; TRBD1 is taken as the D call from the table, unchecked against the DNA. TRBV21-1 is designated a pseudogene. This CDR3 is 14 amino acids long. The CDR3 sequence is CASSKVRGNTEAFF. DNA of the CDR3: TGTGCCAGCAGCAAAGTTAGGGGGAACACTGAAGCTTTCTTT.